These 3 T cell receptor beta chains originate from one sample sequenced in a study of blood T cell repertoires in COVID-19. The table came from immunoSEQ multiplex PCR; TCRdb's copy has only in-frame clones and leaves some out. The sample gives 200,000 to 250,000 clones, about 86% of which show up once; around 2.2% is in the top ten. The source material was peripheral blood. The receptor source for this set is a woman between 45 and 60 years old with acute or convalescent COVID-19.

The chain is built from TRBV5-4 and TRBJ1-2; TRBD1 agrees at 9 bases. CDR3 length: 13 residues. J was trimmed by 5 bases and V by 2 bases; bases with no gene match: 1. Germline V gene lookup returns CDR1 SGHNT and CDR2 YYREEE (reference sequence). The CDR3 region has the DNA TGTGCCAGCAGCTTCGGACAGGGGTATGGCTACACCTTC. This translates into CASSFGQGYGYTF.

The chain combines TRBV7-9 with TRBJ2-3, with D maybe TRBD1 (5 bases). CDR3 length equals 16 residues. The V and J ends lost 4 bases and 2 bases respectively, with 16 bases between them. Germline CDR1 SEHNR, CDR2 FQNEAQ (reference sequence). CDR3 in DNA: TGTGCCAGCAGCTCCCTGTCAGGGCACCCCACAGATACGCAGTATTTT. Its translation: CASSSLSGHPTDTQYF.

The genes are TRBV7-9 and TRBJ2-7; 12 positions match TRBD2. Germline V gives CDR1 SEHNR, CDR2 FQNEAQ (reference sequence). The CDR3 spans 19 residues. Trimming removed 5 bases from V and 3 bases from J; junction bases left unmatched: 17. The CDR3 loop reads CASSDHGLAGGKGVYEQYF. CDR3 DNA: TGTGCCAGCAGCGACCATGGCCTAGCGGGAGGGAAAGGGGTCTACGAGCAGTACTTC. The full variable domain, with the rest looked up from reference TRBV7-9 and TRBJ2-7, is DTGVSQNPRHKITKRGQNVTFRCDPISEHNRLYWYRQTLGQGPEFLTYFQNEAQLEKSRLLSDRFSAERPKGSFSTLEIQRTEQGDSAMYLCASSDHGLAGGKGVYEQYFGPGTRLTVT.